This T cell receptor (beta chain) was documented in a study of shared clonotypes between healthy human individuals. The overall study: CD4 naive and CD4 memory each took three plates per donor, while CD8 naive took two and CD8 memory one. Study-level results: Generation probabilities were higher for clonotypes shared across all four sorted-subset donors than for unshared ones.

Assay used: immunoSEQ multiplex PCR; TCRdb lists only in-frame clones, some missing. The sample has about 110,000 clones; around 65% are singletons. As regards this clone: What it binds is not known.

Germline assignment: CDR1 LNHNV and CDR2 YYDKDF (reference sequence). This CDR3 contains 14 residues. Trimming left V 0 bases short and J 5 bases short, with 7 bases between. The V gene is TRBV15, the J gene TRBJ1-4; D perhaps matches TRBD1 (5 bases). The TCR was taken from a woman in her thirties in good health. The sample comprised memory CD8+ T cells sorted from blood. Subset specified: CD45RO+ cells pooled with CCR7-negative TemRA cells. In nucleotides, the CDR3 is TGTGCCACCAGCAGAGAACCAGGGAATGAAAAACTGTTTTTT. Encoded protein: CATSREPGNEKLFF.